The sequence of this T cell receptor beta chain was determined in a study of shared clonotypes between healthy human individuals. Study-level information: Each donor had three CD4 naive, three CD4 memory, two CD8 naive and one CD8 memory plate.

This CDR3 comprises 12 residues. Germline CDR1 and CDR2: LGHNA and YSLEER. V shed 6 bases, J shed 7 bases, and the junction held 5 bases outside the gene matches. Per sorted-subset replicate PCR, input was approximately 0.2 ug DNA, representing roughly 28,000 T cell genomes. Assay: immunoSEQ multiplex PCR; the TCRdb copy retains only in-frame clones and omits some. The data contain nearly 2 million clones, 85% to 95% of them seen just once; the ten biggest clones take up 1.2%. Naive CD8 isolation took CD45RO-negative cells positively selected for CCR7 and excluded terminally differentiated effector memory CD45RA+ cells.

The chain recombines TRBV4-3 with TRBJ2-7; TRBD2 matches at 8 bases. The specimen sequenced was naive CD8+ T cells sorted from blood. This receptor was obtained from a man aged 18-30 years in good health. CDR3 sequence: CASSPGGVEQYF. The CDR3 nucleotides are TGCGCCAGCAGTCCCGGGGGGGTTGAGCAGTACTTC.